A single sample is the source of the 8 T cell receptor beta chains below, sequenced in a study of CD8 T cells in Susac syndrome. Reverse transcription of about 0.45 to 1 ug RNA was carried out with random hexamers. TCRdb called the immunoSEQ multiplex PCR reads again in MiXCR, with one record for every CDR3 protein. Of about 130,000 distinct CDR3 sequences detected, approximately 95% appear once; the ten largest clones hold roughly 0.3%. The sequenced sample consisted of CD8+ T cells from PBMCs. These TCRs come from a human donor with multiple sclerosis.

The chain carries TRBV5-1 and TRBJ2-3; the D is unclear. The CDR3 is 14 amino acids. Trimming left V 4 bases short and J 0 bases short, with 9 bases between. Germline CDR1 and CDR2: SGHRS and YFSETQ. The CDR3 protein is CASSPSRSTDTQYF. CDR3 in DNA: TGCGCCAGCAGCCCCAGCCGCAGCACAGATACGCAGTATTTT.

The chain combines TRBV5-1 with TRBJ1-2; no definite D call. The CDR3 loop spans 14 amino acids. Looked up from germline, CDR1 is SGHRS and CDR2 is YFSETQ. With 0 bases removed from V and 8 bases from J, the gap between germline ends came to 14 bases. CDR3 amino acids: CASSLGSAVRGYTF. As DNA, the CDR3 is TGCGCCAGCAGCTTGGGTTCCGCCGTTAGGGGCTACACCTTC.

A single count supports this clonotype. The chain carries TRBV30 and TRBJ2-5; no reliable D call. V was trimmed by 1 base and J by 5 bases, leaving 5 bases between them. Germline loops: CDR1 GTSNPN, CDR2 SVGIG (reference sequence). The CDR3 runs 11 residues. CDR3 loop: CAWSESETQYF. The CDR3 nucleotides are TGTGCCTGGAGTGAGTCTGAGACCCAGTACTTC.

The CDR3 DNA sequence: TGCGCCAGCAGCCAAGACGGGACAGCGAACACCGGGGAGCTGTTTTTT. Translated: CASSQDGTANTGELFF. This chain connects TRBV4-1 to TRBJ2-2; 7 bases agree with TRBD1. The CDR3 length is 16 residues. Trimming took 0 bases from V and 0 from J; bases not matched to a gene: 1. Germline V CDR1 and CDR2: MGHRA, YSYEKL.

This clonotype appeared a few times. The chain carries TRBV7-9 and TRBJ1-1; 8 bases are shared with TRBD1. The CDR3 extends over 15 amino acids. Per germline, CDR1 SEHNR and CDR2 FQNEAQ (reference sequence). The V segment lost 1 base and the J segment 1 base; nucleotides outside the gene matches: 2. For the CDR3, the DNA is TGTGCCAGCAGCTTAGTGGGGACAGGGAACACTGAAGCTTTCTTT. Translating gives CASSLVGTGNTEAFF.

The rearrangement uses TRBV27 and TRBJ2-3; no clear D. The CDR3 spans 16 residues. Deletions cut 6 bases from V and 4 bases from J, with 20 bases between. From germline, CDR1 is MNHEY and CDR2 SMNVEV (reference sequence). CDR3 in DNA: TGTGCCAGCAGCAAAACCGGTCTCCACGTCCCAGATACGCAGTATTTT. Amino acid sequence: CASSKTGLHVPDTQYF.

This clonotype was observed a single time. The chain combines TRBV7-9 with TRBJ2-3; a possible D gene is TRBD2 (5 bases). CDR3 length: 16 residues. With 5 bases removed from V and 3 bases from J, the gap between germline ends came to 18 bases. The germline V gene has CDR1 SEHNR and CDR2 FQNEAQ (reference sequence). For the CDR3, the DNA is TGTGCCAGCAGCCCACCCGGGGTTCCGCAGACAGATACGCAGTATTTT. Translated, it gives CASSPPGVPQTDTQYF.

DNA for the CDR3: TGCAGTGCTAGAGAGGAGAGTCCCCCCTACAATGAGCAGTTCTTC. Amino acids: CSAREESPPYNEQFF. The chain employs TRBV20-1 and TRBJ2-1; no definite D call. V was clipped by 0 bases and J by 2 bases, with 11 bases between them. CDR3 length: 15 amino acids. Germline CDR1 DFQATT, CDR2 SNEGSKA (reference sequence).